Described below is a single T cell receptor beta chain sequence and its context. The CDR3 runs 15 residues. Germline V lookup: CDR1 LGHNA, CDR2 YNFKEQ. The V segment lost 4 bases and the J segment 8 bases; nucleotides outside the gene matches: 11. This sample was included in a study of blood T cell repertoires in COVID-19. Study at large: Both acute and convalescent COVID-19 samples were obtained from the United States, Italy and Spain. From T cells, B-cell-depleted T cells, or PBMCs came the material, which was cDNA or gDNA.

Assay used: immunoSEQ multiplex PCR; TCRdb lists only in-frame clones, some missing. The sample holds about 48,000 clones, around 83% seen once. Adults between roughly 18 and 95 years of age took part from fewer than 30 US areas. Recovered Cohort 3 donors showed two negative PCRs, clearance, or symptom resolution. The origin of this receptor is a woman between 50 and 59 years old who had recovered from COVID-19. The chain has TRBV4-2 and TRBJ1-3, with 7 bases identical to TRBD1. Material: PBMCs or T cells enriched from blood (not recorded which). DNA of the CDR3: TGTGCCAGCAGCCCTACAGGGGCAGGGGGTGACACCATATATTTT. As protein: CASSPTGAGGDTIYF.